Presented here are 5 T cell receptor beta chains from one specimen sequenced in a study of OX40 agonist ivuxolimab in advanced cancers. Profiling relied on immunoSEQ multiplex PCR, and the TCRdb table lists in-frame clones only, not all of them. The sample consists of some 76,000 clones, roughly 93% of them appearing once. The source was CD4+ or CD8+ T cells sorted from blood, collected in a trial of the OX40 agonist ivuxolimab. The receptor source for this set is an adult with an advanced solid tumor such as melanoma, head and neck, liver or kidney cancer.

The CDR3 sequence: CASSVDLLPSYEQYF. The CDR3 region has the DNA TGTGCCAGCAGCGTAGATTTACTCCCCTCCTACGAGCAGTACTTC. This sequence joins TRBV9 and TRBJ2-7; no reliable D call. V lost 0 bases, J lost 0 bases, and 10 bases lay in between. The germline V gene has CDR1 SGDLS and CDR2 YYNGEE. The CDR3 loop spans 15 amino acids.

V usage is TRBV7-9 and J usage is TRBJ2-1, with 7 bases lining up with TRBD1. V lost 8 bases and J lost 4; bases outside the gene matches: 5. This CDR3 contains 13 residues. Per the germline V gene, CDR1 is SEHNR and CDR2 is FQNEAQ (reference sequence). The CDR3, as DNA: TGTGCCAGCGAGACAGGGTTTTACAATGAGCAGTTCTTC. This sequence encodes CASETGFYNEQFF.

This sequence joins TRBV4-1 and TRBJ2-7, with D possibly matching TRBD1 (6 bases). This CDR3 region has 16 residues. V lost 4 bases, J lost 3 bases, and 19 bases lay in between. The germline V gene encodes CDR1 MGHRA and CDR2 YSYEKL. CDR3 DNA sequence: TGCGCCAGCAGCCCCCACCCGACAGGACCAAGCTACGAGCAGTACTTC. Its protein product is CASSPHPTGPSYEQYF.

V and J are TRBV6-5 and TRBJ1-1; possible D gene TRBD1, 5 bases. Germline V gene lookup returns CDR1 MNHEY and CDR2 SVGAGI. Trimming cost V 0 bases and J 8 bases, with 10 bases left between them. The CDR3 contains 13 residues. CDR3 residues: CASSYSRWGEAFF. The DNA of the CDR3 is TGTGCCAGCAGTTACTCGAGGTGGGGGGAAGCTTTCTTT.

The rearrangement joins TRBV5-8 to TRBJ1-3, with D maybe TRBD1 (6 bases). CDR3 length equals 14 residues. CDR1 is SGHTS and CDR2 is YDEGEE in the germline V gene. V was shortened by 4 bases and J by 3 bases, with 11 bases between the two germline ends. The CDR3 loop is CASSPRTDGNTIYF. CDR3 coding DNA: TGTGCCAGCAGCCCTAGGACAGATGGAAACACCATATATTTT.